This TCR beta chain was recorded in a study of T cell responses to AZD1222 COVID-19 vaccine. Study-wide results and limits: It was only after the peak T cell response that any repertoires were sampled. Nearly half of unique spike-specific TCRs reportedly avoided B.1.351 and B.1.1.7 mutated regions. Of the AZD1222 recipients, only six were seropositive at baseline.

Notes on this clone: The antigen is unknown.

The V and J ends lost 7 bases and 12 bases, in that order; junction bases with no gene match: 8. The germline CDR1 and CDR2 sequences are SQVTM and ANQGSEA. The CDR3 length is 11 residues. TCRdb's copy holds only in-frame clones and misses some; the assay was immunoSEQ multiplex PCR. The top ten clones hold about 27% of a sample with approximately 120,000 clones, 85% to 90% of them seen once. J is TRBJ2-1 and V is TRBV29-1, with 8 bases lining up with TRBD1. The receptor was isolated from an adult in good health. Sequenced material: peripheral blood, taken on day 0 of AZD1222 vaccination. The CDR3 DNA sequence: TGCAGCGCGGGGGACAGGACTGGGCAGTTCTTC. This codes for CSAGDRTGQFF.